This T cell receptor beta chain is drawn from a study of T cell repertoires in cytomegalovirus infection. The overall study: In the study, CMV epitopes included recently identified HLA-C-restricted and well-studied HLA-B-restricted ones. It was the public TCR beta signatures that indicated both CMV infection and matching HLA type. General observations from the study: Of the TCR beta families, the public ones yielded a cumulative frequency that identified carriers of CMV plus the relevant HLA.

With respect to this clonotype: The antigen is undetermined.

The CDR3 spans 14 residues. Germline loops: CDR1 GTSNPN, CDR2 SVGIG (reference sequence). V was clipped by 3 bases and J by 5 bases; unmatched bases: 2. MiXCR, applied by TCRdb to the reads, yields one record per CDR3 protein. The table includes a few hundred thousand distinct CDR3 sequences, just under 40% detected once. This TCR came from a human donor in good health (CMV status not recorded). Some clones in this sample may be carry-over from other donors' samples. The sample in question was cultured PBMCs, obtained from culture after CMV antigen stimulation. The chain joins TRBV30 to TRBJ2-5, with 14 bases identical to TRBD2. The CDR3 protein is CAWSGTSGSETQYF. CDR3 coding DNA: TGTGCCTGGAGCGGGACTAGCGGGAGCGAGACCCAGTACTTC.